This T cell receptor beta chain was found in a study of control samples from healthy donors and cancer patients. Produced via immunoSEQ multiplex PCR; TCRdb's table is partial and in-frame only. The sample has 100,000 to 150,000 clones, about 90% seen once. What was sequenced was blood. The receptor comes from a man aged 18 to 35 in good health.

CDR3 protein: CASSGDSSNYGYTF. The CDR3 DNA reads as TGTGCCAGCAGCGGGGACAGTTCTAACTATGGCTACACCTTC. The chain combines TRBV6-5 with TRBJ1-2; 7 nucleotides align to TRBD1. CDR1 MNHEY and CDR2 SVGAGI come from the germline V gene. The CDR3 extends over 14 amino acids. V lost 6 bases, J lost 0 bases, and 4 bases stayed unmatched.